Below, 27 T cell receptor beta chains from the same sample are listed, as sequenced in a study of T cells in Graves' hyperthyroidism and ophthalmopathy. RNA transcripts were the template for amplifying TCR beta CDR3 regions. During a first-round RT-PCR of the TCR CDR3, the HTBI primer set was used. TCRdb analysed the multiplex PCR reads with MiXCR anew, one entry per CDR3 protein. Here the sample spans approximately 510,000 distinct CDR3 sequences, 46% being singletons. The sample consisted of peripheral blood or thyroid tissue (not recorded which). The receptors come from an adult woman with Graves' disease, either hyperthyroidism or ophthalmopathy (not recorded which).

V is TRBV11-2 and J is TRBJ1-2; 8 bases are a match to TRBD1. Trimming took 5 bases from V and 6 from J; bases not matched to a gene: 11. The CDR3 has 15 residues. Germline CDR1 reads SGHAT; CDR2 reads FQNNGV. The CDR3 coding sequence is TGTGCCAGCAGCCCGGGGCCCGACAGGGGCAATGGCTACACCTTC. This translates into CASSPGPDRGNGYTF.

With regard to this clonotype: Relative to the germline gene, one junction end is altered; a read error may explain this. The DNA for the CDR3 is TGCATTAGCGGGATGGGTGAGCAGTACTTC. Protein product: CISGMGEQYF. The chain joins TRBV30 to TRBJ2-7; 8 bases agree with TRBD2. Germline CDR1 is GTSNPN and CDR2 is SVGIG (reference sequence). The CDR3 is made up of 10 amino acids.

This clonotype was counted many times. In DNA, the CDR3 is TGTGCCAGCAGCTTAGTAACAAATATGAACACTGAAGCTTTCTTT. Translated, it gives CASSLVTNMNTEAFF. The gene calls are TRBV7-2 and TRBJ1-1, with D uncertain. V gave up 1 base and J gave up 0 bases, with 9 bases separating them. CDR3 size: 15 residues. CDR1 and CDR2 (germline): SGHTA, FQGNSA.

This clonotype came up once. The chain links TRBV6-6 to TRBJ2-6, with 7 bases identical to TRBD1. This CDR3 region has 15 residues. CDR1 and CDR2 (germline): MNHNY, SVGAGI (reference sequence). The J segment lost 10 bases and the V segment lost 6 bases, leaving 12 bases of the junction unmatched. The CDR3 sequence: CASRLDRSGGNVLTF. The DNA for the CDR3 is TGTGCCAGCAGGCTGGACAGGTCTGGGGGAAACGTCCTGACTTTC.

The chain carries TRBV2 and TRBJ2-2, with D possibly being TRBD2 (6 bases). In germline, CDR1 is SNHLY, CDR2 FYNNEI. The CDR3 has 14 amino acids. The ends were cut back, 8 bases at V and 2 bases at J, with 12 bases in the middle. The CDR3 nucleotides are TGTGCCAGCTGGGCTAGCGAAAACACCGGGGAGCTGTTTTTT. The encoded protein is CASWASENTGELFF.

J is TRBJ1-2 and V is TRBV7-3; tentative D call: TRBD1 (6 bases). Trimming pared 0 bases from V and 3 bases from J, leaving 11 bases between. This CDR3 region has 15 residues. Germline V lookup: CDR1 SGHTA, CDR2 FQGTGA. CDR3 in amino acids: CASSLTPGADYGYTF. Written as DNA, the CDR3 is TGTGCCAGCAGCTTAACCCCAGGGGCAGACTATGGCTACACCTTC.

The chain employs TRBV29-1 and TRBJ2-7, with a possible D match to TRBD2 (5 bases). V was pared by 6 bases and J by 4 bases, with 10 bases between. The V gene's germline CDR1 is SQVTM and CDR2 ANQGSEA. This CDR3 is 11 amino acids long. CDR3 nucleotides: TGCAGCGTAAGAGGGCGTTACGAGCAGTACTTC. This sequence encodes CSVRGRYEQYF.

This clonotype was recorded many times. V is TRBV5-8 and J is TRBJ1-3, with D perhaps matching TRBD1 (5 bases). V was cut by 3 bases and J by 0 bases, with 13 bases left in between. Germline V CDR1 and CDR2: SGHTS, YDEGEE. The CDR3 runs 16 residues. The CDR3 here is CASSSSGLHSGNTIYF. CDR3 nucleotides: TGTGCCAGCAGCTCCTCAGGGCTTCACTCTGGAAACACCATATATTTT.

This chain connects TRBV10-3 to TRBJ2-7, with D possibly TRBD2 on 6 matching bases. Germline CDR1 ENHRY, CDR2 SYGVKD. The V end lost 7 bases, the J end lost 6 bases, and 19 bases lay between the germline ends. CDR3 length: 14 amino acids. The CDR3 loop is CAIKPGLPVPEQYF. In nucleotides, the CDR3 is TGTGCCATCAAGCCGGGACTCCCCGTTCCCGAGCAGTACTTC.

CDR3 sequence: CATSYKAGTSTEAFF. Written as DNA, the CDR3 is TGTGCCACCAGCTATAAGGCCGGGACAAGCACTGAAGCTTTCTTT. This rearrangement joins TRBV24-1 to TRBJ1-1; D is possibly TRBD1 (6 bases). CDR3 length: 15 amino acids. V was pared by 7 bases and J by 4 bases, with 18 bases between. Per the germline V gene, CDR1 is KGHDR and CDR2 is SFDVKD.

V gene TRBV11-2 combines with J gene TRBJ1-2; 7 bases line up with TRBD1. V was clipped by 5 bases and J by 8 bases; unmatched bases: 8. Germline-derived CDR1 and CDR2 are SGHAT and FQNNGV. The CDR3 length is 13 residues. CDR3 protein: CASSRARGNGYTF. As DNA, the CDR3 is TGTGCCAGCAGCAGAGCCAGGGGGAACGGCTACACCTTC.

This chain connects TRBV5-1 to TRBJ2-7; 14 nucleotides match TRBD2. Germline V CDR1 and CDR2: SGHRS, YFSETQ. The V gene end was trimmed by 5 bases and the J gene end by 3 bases; junction bases not matched to a gene: 4. The CDR3 consists of 15 residues. This CDR3 is CASRSGLAGGYEQYF. The CDR3 nucleotides are TGCGCCAGCAGAAGCGGACTAGCGGGAGGCTACGAGCAGTACTTC.

The V call is TRBV29-1, the J call TRBJ1-2; D call uncertain. CDR3 size: 12 residues. Trimming removed 6 bases at V and 0 bases at J, with 8 bases between. Germline CDR1 and CDR2: SQVTM and ANQGSEA. The CDR3 DNA is TGCAGCGTACGAAAGGCTAACTATGGCTACACCTTC. Translation gives CSVRKANYGYTF. The complete variable domain, with remaining parts taken from reference TRBV29-1 and TRBJ1-2, reads SAVISQKPSRDICQRGTSLTIQCQVDSQVTMMFWYRQQPGQSLTLIATANQGSEATYESGFVIDKFPISRPNLTFSTLTVSNMSPEDSSIYLCSVRKANYGYTFGSGTRLTVV.

This chain connects TRBV12-3 or TRBV12-4 to TRBJ2-6, with 10 nucleotides matching TRBD2. V shed 5 bases, J shed 10 bases, and the junction held 5 bases outside the gene matches. The CDR3 runs to 14 residues. This chain's CDR3 is CASSLEREGNVLTF. The CDR3 nucleotides read TGTGCCAGCAGTCTGGAGCGGGAGGGAAACGTCCTGACTTTC.

Notes on this clonotype: A much more abundant neighbour one base away suggests this may be a read error. The rearrangement joins TRBV20-1 to TRBJ2-7; 10 bases map to TRBD2. Trimming cost V 0 bases and J 2 bases; bases outside gene matches: 7. From germline, CDR1 is DFQATT and CDR2 SNEGSKA (reference sequence). This CDR3 is 16 amino acids long. The CDR3 spells CSARDGSSGRAYEQYF. CDR3 DNA sequence: TGCAGTGCTAGAGATGGATCCAGCGGGAGGGCCTACGAGCAGTACTTC.

V and J are TRBV20-1 and TRBJ2-7; 8 nucleotides agree with TRBD1. The CDR3 is 13 residues long. CDR1 and CDR2 from the germline V gene are DFQATT and SNEGSKA (reference sequence). The V and J ends lost 5 bases and 3 bases, in that order; junction bases with no gene match: 6. The chain's CDR3 is CSASDRVVYEQYF. CDR3 bases: TGCAGTGCTTCGGACAGGGTGGTCTACGAGCAGTACTTC.

The chain carries TRBV7-2 and TRBJ1-2; TRBD1 matches 8 bases. Germline V lookup: CDR1 SGHTA, CDR2 FQGNSA. The J segment lost 7 bases and the V segment lost 6 bases, leaving 7 bases of the junction unmatched. CDR3 size: 13 residues. This CDR3 reads CASSWQGAGGYTF. The CDR3 DNA reads TGTGCCAGCAGTTGGCAGGGGGCCGGTGGCTACACCTTC.

This clonotype was seen a handful of times. The gene calls are TRBV7-6 and TRBJ2-1; 8 positions agree with TRBD2. J gave up 8 bases and V 0 bases, and 9 bases lay outside the gene matches. CDR1 is SGHVS, CDR2 FNYEAQ, per germline. CDR3 size: 16 residues. CDR3 region: CASSLASAGGGHEQFF. The CDR3 coding sequence is TGTGCCAGCAGCTTAGCGTCGGCGGGAGGCGGACATGAGCAGTTCTTC.

This clonotype has ten or more counts. V usage is TRBV20-1 and J usage is TRBJ2-7; 7 positions match TRBD1. Germline V gene data show CDR1 as DFQATT and CDR2 as SNEGSKA (reference sequence). This CDR3 contains 15 residues. V trimming: 2 bases; J trimming: 2 bases; junction bases outside the gene matches: 9. CDR3 loop: CSARHPGQRAYEQYF. In nucleotides, the CDR3 is TGCAGTGCTAGACACCCGGGACAGAGAGCCTACGAGCAGTACTTC.

The rearrangement joins TRBV29-1 to TRBJ2-2; 8 bases are shared with TRBD1. The CDR3 contains 13 residues. CDR1 and CDR2 from the germline V gene are SQVTM and ANQGSEA. The V and J ends lost 6 bases and 5 bases, in that order; junction bases with no gene match: 5. CDR3 coding DNA: TGCAGCGTCCAGACAGGGGAAACCGGGGAGCTGTTTTTT. Translated, it gives CSVQTGETGELFF.

V gene TRBV2 combines with J gene TRBJ1-2, with D possibly being TRBD1 (5 bases). CDR1 and CDR2 from the germline V gene are SNHLY and FYNNEI. There are 16 residues in the CDR3. Trimming took off 8 bases at V and 0 bases at J, with 19 bases between the two ends. In nucleotides, the CDR3 is TGTGCCAGCGCTCGAACTGACAGAGCTACTAACTATGGCTACACCTTC. Its translation: CASARTDRATNYGYTF.

The chain has TRBV10-3 and TRBJ2-7, with D tentatively TRBD1 (7 bases). This CDR3 region has 14 residues. Deletions cut 0 bases from V and 8 bases from J, with 14 bases between. Germline V gene sequence: CDR1 ENHRY, CDR2 SYGVKD. This chain's CDR3 is CAISESEGQNKQYF. DNA for the CDR3: TGTGCCATCAGTGAGTCGGAGGGACAGAATAAGCAGTACTTC.

This clonotype has more than one count but fewer than ten. The gene calls are TRBV5-1 and TRBJ2-7; D gene unclear. The CDR3 totals 13 residues. Between the trimmed V and J ends, which lost 1 base and 2 bases, there was a span of 7 bases. CDR1 is SGHRS and CDR2 is YFSETQ in the germline V gene. The CDR3: CASSLFSPYEQYF. CDR3 coding DNA: TGCGCCAGCAGCTTGTTCTCCCCCTACGAGCAGTACTTC.

The count of this clonotype is one. The chain couples TRBV7-9 to TRBJ2-6; D is perhaps TRBD2 (6 bases). Germline assignment: CDR1 SEHNR and CDR2 FQNEAQ (reference sequence). This CDR3 contains 16 residues. The V end lost 4 bases, the J end lost 0 bases, and 10 bases lay between the germline ends. Here the CDR3 reads CASSSLEGSGANVLTF. DNA for the CDR3: TGTGCCAGCAGCTCCTTGGAGGGCTCTGGGGCCAACGTCCTGACTTTC. The whole variable domain, filled in from reference TRBV7-9 and TRBJ2-6, reads DTGVSQNPRHKITKRGQNVTFRCDPISEHNRLYWYRQTLGQGPEFLTYFQNEAQLEKSRLLSDRFSAERPKGSFSTLEIQRTEQGDSAMYLCASSSLEGSGANVLTFGAGSRLTVL.

This chain connects TRBV2 to TRBJ2-7, with D unresolved. The CDR3 totals 12 residues. CDR1 and CDR2 (germline): SNHLY, FYNNEI. Trimming left V 4 bases short and J 2 bases short, with 6 bases between. CDR3 residues: CASSAAPYEQYF. Here the CDR3 DNA reads TGTGCCAGCAGTGCTGCTCCCTACGAGCAGTACTTC. Full variable domain (rest looked up from reference TRBV2 and TRBJ2-7): EPEVTQTPSHQVTQMGQEVILRCVPISNHLYFYWYRQILGQKVEFLVSFYNNEISEKSEIFDDQFSVERPDGSNFTLKIRSTKLEDSAMYFCASSAAPYEQYFGPGTRLTVT.

The sample holds many counts of this clonotype. The chain combines TRBV29-1 with TRBJ1-1; 7 bases are a match to TRBD1. The V gene end was trimmed by 7 bases and the J gene end by 4 bases; junction bases not matched to a gene: 6. Germline loops: CDR1 SQVTM, CDR2 ANQGSEA. The CDR3 has 12 amino acids. The CDR3 DNA reads as TGCAGCGGTCGACAGGGTAGCACTGAAGCTTTCTTT. This translates into CSGRQGSTEAFF.

The chain uses TRBV29-1 and TRBJ1-2; 7 nucleotides align to TRBD1. The V and J ends lost 5 bases and 6 bases, in that order; junction bases with no gene match: 6. The CDR3 extends over 12 amino acids. Germline values: CDR1 SQVTM, CDR2 ANQGSEA. CDR3 protein: CSVLTGFHGYTF. CDR3 nucleotides: TGCAGCGTTCTGACAGGGTTTCATGGCTACACCTTC.